The 17 T cell receptor beta chains listed next were all sequenced from one sample in a study of blood T cell repertoires in COVID-19. Sequenced by immunoSEQ multiplex PCR; TCRdb stores in-frame clones only, minus some. The table has roughly 200,000 clones, under 90% seen once; the top ten hold about 20%. Sequenced sample: peripheral blood. These TCRs come from a person aged 65 to 85 with COVID-19, enrolled during active disease.

The chain joins TRBV12-5 to TRBJ2-5; D might be TRBD1 (5 bases). V lost 1 base and J lost 2, with 8 bases in between. The CDR3 is 14 amino acids. Germline CDR1 and CDR2: LGHNT and FRNRAP. The CDR3 here is CASGLGTPQETQYF. In DNA form, the CDR3 reads TGTGCTAGTGGTTTGGGGACACCTCAAGAGACCCAGTACTTC.

This chain connects TRBV7-9 to TRBJ1-3; D unresolved. V gave up 1 base and J gave up 9 bases, with 7 bases separating them. Germline CDR1 is SEHNR and CDR2 is FQNEAQ (reference sequence). The CDR3 is 12 amino acids. CDR3: CASSLVRGTIYF. The CDR3 DNA sequence: TGTGCCAGCAGCTTAGTACGGGGCACCATATATTTT.

The chain has TRBV20-1 and TRBJ2-5, with 9 bases identical to TRBD2. V lost 3 bases to trimming and J lost 5 bases; unmatched junction nucleotides: 7. Per the germline V gene, CDR1 is DFQATT and CDR2 is SNEGSKA (reference sequence). The CDR3 spans 14 residues. The CDR3 DNA sequence: TGCAGTGCTAGTGTGCGGGGGGGCCACGAGACCCAGTACTTC. Its protein is CSASVRGGHETQYF.

The chain recombines TRBV5-6 with TRBJ2-2; no definite D call. The V gene lost 0 bases and the J gene lost 0 bases, with 9 bases spanning the gap. This CDR3 comprises 16 residues. In germline, CDR1 is SGHDT, CDR2 YYEEEE. The CDR3 region has the DNA TGTGCCAGCAGCTTGGGTCTCGCGGCGAACACCGGGGAGCTGTTTTTT. This sequence encodes CASSLGLAANTGELFF. Drawing the rest from reference TRBV5-6 and TRBJ2-2, the complete variable domain is DAGVTQSPTHLIKTRGQQVTLRCSPKSGHDTVSWYQQALGQGPQFIFQYYEEEERQRGNFPDRFSGHQFPNYSSELNVNALLLGDSALYLCASSLGLAANTGELFFGEGSRLTVL.

Only one count was recorded for this clone. The J gene is TRBJ1-6, the V gene TRBV15; 9 bases agree with TRBD1. Germline V gene lookup returns CDR1 LNHNV and CDR2 YYDKDF (reference sequence). The trim removed 2 bases at V and 6 bases at J, leaving 5 bases unmatched. This CDR3 has 16 residues. CDR3 loop: CATSRPGDRANSPLHF. DNA for the CDR3: TGTGCCACCAGCAGACCAGGGGACAGGGCTAATTCACCCCTCCACTTT.

The chain combines TRBV30 with TRBJ2-7, with D perhaps matching TRBD2 (6 bases). This CDR3 spans 15 amino acids. Trimming took off 5 bases at V and 3 bases at J, with 20 bases between the two ends. Germline CDR1 is GTSNPN and CDR2 is SVGIG (reference sequence). CDR3 residues: CAWVNHGLYGYEQYF. The DNA for the CDR3 is TGTGCCTGGGTAAACCACGGACTATATGGCTACGAGCAGTACTTC. Drawing the rest from reference TRBV30 and TRBJ2-7, the complete variable domain is SQTIHQWPATLVQPVGSPLSLECTVEGTSNPNLYWYRQAAGRGLQLLFYSVGIGQISSEVPQNLSASRPQDRQFILSSKKLLLSDSGFYLCAWVNHGLYGYEQYFGPGTRLTVT.

The J gene is TRBJ1-4, the V gene TRBV19; D is ambiguous. The germline gives CDR1 LNHDA, CDR2 SQIVND (reference sequence). Trimming stripped 7 bases from V and 4 bases from J, with 10 bases between. This CDR3 spans 13 amino acids. The CDR3 sequence is CASKAANNEKLFF. CDR3 DNA sequence: TGTGCCAGTAAGGCGGCTAATAATGAAAAACTGTTTTTT.

This clone was seen more than once but under ten times. The chain carries TRBV15 and TRBJ2-3; a possible D gene is TRBD1 (7 bases). V was shortened by 5 bases and J by 3 bases, with 18 bases between the two germline ends. The CDR3 spans 16 residues. Germline CDR1 reads LNHNV; CDR2 reads YYDKDF (reference sequence). DNA of the CDR3: TGTGCCACCAGCCCCAGACAGGGCGGAGGGACAGATACGCAGTATTTT. This sequence encodes CATSPRQGGGTDTQYF.

V usage is TRBV5-1 and J usage is TRBJ2-7, with 7 bases identical to TRBD2. The CDR3 covers 16 residues. J gave up 5 bases and V 4 bases, and 15 bases lay outside the gene matches. Looked up from germline, CDR1 is SGHRS and CDR2 is YFSETQ. CDR3 nucleotide sequence: TGCGCCAGCAGCGCCGGCGGGTCAGCGGGATGGGACGAGCAGTACTTC. Protein: CASSAGGSAGWDEQYF.

This sequence joins TRBV7-9 and TRBJ2-7; 9 nucleotides line up with TRBD1. Germline CDR1 is SEHNR and CDR2 is FQNEAQ (reference sequence). The CDR3 covers 15 residues. V shed 5 bases and J 5 bases; nucleotides not matched to a gene: 10. CDR3 sequence: CASSLTGQGSDEQYF. In nucleotides, the CDR3 is TGTGCCAGCAGCCTTACGGGACAGGGAAGCGACGAGCAGTACTTC.

About this clone itself: Other DNA sequences in the sample encode the same CDR3. The rearrangement uses TRBV10-3 and TRBJ2-3, with D maybe TRBD2 (6 bases). Germline loops: CDR1 ENHRY, CDR2 SYGVKD. This CDR3 spans 16 amino acids. Trimming stripped 0 bases from V and 3 bases from J, with 13 bases between. CDR3 in amino acids: CAISESTSGGTDTQYF. The CDR3 coding sequence is TGTGCCATCAGTGAGTCTACCAGCGGAGGGACAGATACGCAGTATTTT.

The chain is built from TRBV6-5 and TRBJ2-4; D ambiguous. The CDR3 runs 15 residues. V gave up 6 bases and J gave up 0 bases, with 12 bases separating them. The germline gives CDR1 MNHEY, CDR2 SVGAGI. CDR3 sequence: CASSQARIAKNIQYF. The CDR3 coding sequence is TGTGCCAGCAGCCAGGCCCGTATAGCCAAAAACATTCAGTACTTC.

This clone was counted between two and nine times. This rearrangement joins TRBV30 to TRBJ1-2; 8 nucleotides match TRBD1. Germline-derived CDR1 and CDR2 are GTSNPN and SVGIG (reference sequence). The V gene end was trimmed by 1 base and the J gene end by 8 bases; junction bases not matched to a gene: 12. The length of the CDR3 is 15 residues. The CDR3, as DNA: TGTGCCTGGAGTGGCTCCCAGACAGGGGCGTCGGGCTACACCTTC. Amino acids: CAWSGSQTGASGYTF.

This clone was counted a few times. J is TRBJ1-6 and V is TRBV14; weak D call: TRBD1 (5 bases). The CDR3 totals 17 residues. In germline, CDR1 is SGHDN, CDR2 FVKESK. V lost 0 bases and J lost 8, with 17 bases in between. CDR3 sequence (DNA): TGTGCCAGCAGCCAAGACTTGGGACTCCGGAGACATTCACCCCTCCACTTT. It specifies CASSQDLGLRRHSPLHF. Filled out from reference TRBV14 and TRBJ1-6, the complete variable domain reads EAGVTQFPSHSVIEKGQTVTLRCDPISGHDNLYWYRRVMGKEIKFLLHFVKESKQDESGMPNNRFLAERTGGTYSTLKVQPAELEDSGVYFCASSQDLGLRRHSPLHFGNGTRLTVT.

V and J are TRBV9 and TRBJ1-4, with 7 bases lining up with TRBD1. The CDR3 spans 15 residues. Per germline, CDR1 SGDLS and CDR2 YYNGEE. V gave up 3 bases and J gave up 0 bases; unmatched junction bases: 2. The CDR3 region has the DNA TGTGCCAGCAGCGCAGGGGGGTCAACTAATGAAAAACTGTTTTTT. The encoded protein is CASSAGGSTNEKLFF.

The rearrangement links TRBV6-2 or TRBV6-3 to TRBJ1-1, with TRBD1 matching over 10 bases. Trimming took 5 bases from V and 5 from J; bases not matched to a gene: 2. The CDR3 is made up of 13 amino acids. CDR1 and CDR2 from the germline V gene are MNHEY and SVGEGT. The CDR3 DNA is TGTGCCAGCAGTAGACAGGGGGCGACTGAAGCTTTCTTT. Translated, it gives CASSRQGATEAFF.

This clone is a singleton in its sample. The V call is TRBV2, the J call TRBJ1-1; D is uncertain. CDR1 SNHLY and CDR2 FYNNEI come from the germline V gene. CDR3 length: 18 amino acids. Trimming cost V 2 bases and J 0 bases, with 19 bases left between them. In DNA form, the CDR3 reads TGTGCCAGCAGTGAACAATTGAGGGCAGCCACCATGAACACTGAAGCTTTCTTT. Translating gives CASSEQLRAATMNTEAFF.